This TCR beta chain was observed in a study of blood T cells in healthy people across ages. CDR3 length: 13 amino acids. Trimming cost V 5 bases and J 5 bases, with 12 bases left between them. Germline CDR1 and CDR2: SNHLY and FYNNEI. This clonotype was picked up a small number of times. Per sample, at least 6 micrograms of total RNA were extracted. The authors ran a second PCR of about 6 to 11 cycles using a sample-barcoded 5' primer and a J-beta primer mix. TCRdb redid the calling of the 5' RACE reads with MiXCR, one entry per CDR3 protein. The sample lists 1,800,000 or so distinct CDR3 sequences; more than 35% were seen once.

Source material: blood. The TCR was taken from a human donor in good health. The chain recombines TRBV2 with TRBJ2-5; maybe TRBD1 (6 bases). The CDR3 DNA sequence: TGTGCCAGCAGTCGGAACAGGGAGGAGACCCAGTACTTC. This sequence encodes CASSRNREETQYF.